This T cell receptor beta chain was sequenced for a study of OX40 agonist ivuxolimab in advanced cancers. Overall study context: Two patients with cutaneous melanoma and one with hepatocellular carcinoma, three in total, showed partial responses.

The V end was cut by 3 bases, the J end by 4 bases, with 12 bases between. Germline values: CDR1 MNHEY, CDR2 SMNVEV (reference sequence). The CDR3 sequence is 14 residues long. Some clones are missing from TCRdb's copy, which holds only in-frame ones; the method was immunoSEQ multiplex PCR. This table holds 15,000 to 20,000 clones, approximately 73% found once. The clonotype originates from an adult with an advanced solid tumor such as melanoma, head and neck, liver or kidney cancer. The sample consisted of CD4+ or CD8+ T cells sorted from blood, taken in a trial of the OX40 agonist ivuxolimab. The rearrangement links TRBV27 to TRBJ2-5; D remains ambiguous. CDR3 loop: CASSFTSSLETQYF. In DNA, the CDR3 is TGTGCCAGCAGTTTTACGTCGTCCCTAGAGACCCAGTACTTC.